This T cell receptor (beta chain) was captured by sequencing in a study of shared clonotypes between healthy human individuals. Generated by immunoSEQ multiplex PCR, the TCRdb table keeps only in-frame clones and is missing some. The sample has about 1 million clones; roughly 80% are singletons. A remark on this clone: Its specificity is not known. One junction end disagrees with the germline gene, perhaps due to a read error.

The CDR3 totals 13 residues. Germline CDR1 is KGHSH and CDR2 is LQKENI. General study points: A limitation of the genetic and exposure-history diversity represented arose from few donors. Lower generation probabilities were found for non-shared clonotypes than for those shared by all four donors. The authors sampled blood alone, and tissue repertoires likely differ. The naive CD4 repertoires of four donors were compared, and around 5.1% of clonotypes were shared.

The receptor was isolated from a man aged 18 to 30 in good health. The chain recombines TRBV18 with TRBJ2-7; D is ambiguous. Sequencing input: memory CD4+ T cells sorted from blood. The subset: CD45RA-negative fraction. The CDR3 loop is CASSPLANYEQYF. In DNA form, the CDR3 reads TGTGCCAGCTCCCCACTGGCGAACTACGAGCAGTACTTC.